The 16 T cell receptor beta chains below all came from one sample that was sequenced in a study of blood T cell repertoires in COVID-19. The table came from immunoSEQ multiplex PCR; TCRdb's copy has only in-frame clones and leaves some out. The sample shows around 400,000 clones, 80% to 90% of them seen only once. The specimen was peripheral blood. The receptors stem from a woman aged 25 to 39 with COVID-19, enrolled during active disease.

This chain uses TRBV6-5 with TRBJ2-4; perhaps TRBD1 as D (5 bases). V lost 1 base to trimming and J lost 1 base, with 11 bases between them. The CDR3 consists of 16 residues. The V gene's germline CDR1 is MNHEY and CDR2 SVGAGI. In DNA, the CDR3 is TGTGCCAGCAGTTACTTAAGGGGTTCGGCCAAAAACATTCAGTACTTC. As protein: CASSYLRGSAKNIQYF.

This clone was seen once. The chain links TRBV19 to TRBJ1-2; possibly TRBD1 for D (6 bases). The V end was cut by 6 bases, the J end by 7 bases, with 9 bases between. Per the germline V gene, CDR1 is LNHDA and CDR2 is SQIVND (reference sequence). CDR3 size: 11 residues. In nucleotides, the CDR3 is TGTGCCAGTAGCACAGGGAGTGGCTACACCTTC. The encoded protein is CASSTGSGYTF.

Concerning this clone itself: The sample has other DNA sequences that encode this CDR3 too. CDR3 bases: TGCGCCAGCAGCCAAGACAAGAACACTGAAGCTTTCTTT. Protein product: CASSQDKNTEAFF. This chain connects TRBV4-1 to TRBJ1-1, with D unclear. The CDR3 is 13 amino acids. The V gene lost 0 bases and the J gene lost 1 base, with 3 bases spanning the gap. Germline CDR1 reads MGHRA; CDR2 reads YSYEKL.

The V call is TRBV19, the J call TRBJ1-4, with a tentative D call TRBD1 (6 bases). Trimming removed 3 bases at V and 1 base at J, with 12 bases between. The CDR3 extends over 16 amino acids. CDR1 is LNHDA and CDR2 is SQIVND in the germline V gene (reference sequence). CDR3 loop: CASSIEQGGTNEKLFF. CDR3 nucleotides: TGTGCCAGTAGTATCGAACAGGGTGGAACTAATGAAAAACTGTTTTTT. Full variable domain (outside the CDR3, taken from reference TRBV19 and TRBJ1-4): DGGITQSPKYLFRKEGQNVTLSCEQNLNHDAMYWYRQDPGQGLRLIYYSQIVNDFQKGDIAEGYSVSREKKESFPLTVTSAQKNPTAFYLCASSIEQGGTNEKLFFGSGTQLSVL.

In its sample, this clone was seen once. The chain couples TRBV7-9 to TRBJ2-2; 10 nucleotides line up with TRBD2. CDR3 length: 15 residues. The J segment lost 6 bases and the V segment lost 6 bases, leaving 7 bases of the junction unmatched. The V gene's germline CDR1 is SEHNR and CDR2 FQNEAQ (reference sequence). CDR3 sequence (DNA): TGTGCCAGCAGTTGGAGCGGGAGGGCCCCCGGGGAGCTGTTTTTT. This gives the protein CASSWSGRAPGELFF.

This clone was seen only once. This chain connects TRBV6-5 to TRBJ2-7; D not certain. Per the germline V gene, CDR1 is MNHEY and CDR2 is SVGAGI. This CDR3 is 12 amino acids long. Deletions cut 5 bases from V and 3 bases from J, with 8 bases between. The CDR3 spells CASSRYGYEQYF. CDR3 in DNA: TGTGCCAGCAGTAGATACGGCTACGAGCAGTACTTC.

This clone has a handful of counts. V gene TRBV7-9 combines with J gene TRBJ2-1, with TRBD2 identical over 10 bases. V trimming: 5 bases; J trimming: 5 bases; junction bases outside the gene matches: 9. Germline values: CDR1 SEHNR, CDR2 FQNEAQ (reference sequence). CDR3 length equals 16 residues. The CDR3 sequence is CASSPTRTSGNNEQFF. The CDR3 DNA reads as TGTGCCAGCAGCCCCACCCGGACTAGCGGTAACAATGAGCAGTTCTTC.

This chain connects TRBV9 to TRBJ1-6, with D possibly TRBD1 on 6 matching bases. The V end was cut by 4 bases, the J end by 10 bases, with 15 bases between. The CDR3 is made up of 14 amino acids. Germline CDR1 SGDLS, CDR2 YYNGEE. Here the CDR3 reads CASSSTGSGSPLHF. The CDR3 nucleotides read TGTGCCAGCAGCTCAACAGGGAGCGGATCACCCCTCCACTTT.

The V and J genes are TRBV7-2 and TRBJ2-7; D unresolved. This CDR3 contains 13 residues. Deletions cut 0 bases from V and 3 bases from J, with 6 bases between. The germline gives CDR1 SGHTA, CDR2 FQGNSA. CDR3 amino acids: CASSLAAVYEQYF. The CDR3 DNA is TGTGCCAGCAGCTTAGCGGCCGTCTACGAGCAGTACTTC.

V gene TRBV11-3 combines with J gene TRBJ2-5; 8 nucleotides match TRBD1. This CDR3 region has 13 residues. J was trimmed by 5 bases and V by 4 bases; bases with no gene match: 3. Germline CDR1 reads SGHNT; CDR2 reads YENEEA. The CDR3 reads CASSSDRGETQYF. The DNA for the CDR3 is TGTGCCAGCAGCTCAGACAGGGGCGAGACCCAGTACTTC.

This clone was found once. This chain joins TRBV4-1 and TRBJ2-7; TRBD2 aligns across 7 bases. J lost 3 bases, V lost 1 base, and 6 bases had no gene match. The germline gives CDR1 MGHRA, CDR2 YSYEKL. This CDR3 has 15 residues. CDR3 residues: CASSQGEWEGYEQYF. CDR3 bases: TGCGCCAGCAGCCAAGGGGAGTGGGAGGGCTACGAGCAGTACTTC.

The V gene is TRBV19, the J gene TRBJ1-2; TRBD1 might be the D (6 bases). The CDR3 is 15 residues long. CDR1 is LNHDA, CDR2 SQIVND, per germline (reference sequence). Trimming shortened V by 7 bases and J by 7 bases, and 22 bases separated the two germline ends. The CDR3 region is CASTPDGRPRGGYTF. The CDR3, as DNA: TGTGCCAGTACCCCCGATGGACGGCCCAGGGGTGGCTACACCTTC.

This CDR3 reads CASSREGGELFF. CDR3 DNA: TGTGCCAGCAGCCGGGAGGGCGGGGAGCTGTTTTTT. The chain has TRBV11-3 and TRBJ2-2, with 8 bases fitting TRBD2. V gave up 5 bases and J gave up 7 bases; unmatched junction bases: 0. This CDR3 spans 12 amino acids. CDR1 and CDR2 from the germline V gene are SGHNT and YENEEA.

The CDR3 protein is CASSQRTSPSYEQYF. As DNA, the CDR3 is TGTGCCAGCAGCCAGAGGACTAGTCCCTCCTACGAGCAGTACTTC. The chain combines TRBV4-2 with TRBJ2-7; TRBD2 aligns across 7 bases. Looked up from germline, CDR1 is LGHNA and CDR2 is YNFKEQ. The CDR3 runs 15 residues. With V trimmed by 3 bases and J by 0 bases, 5 bases remained unmatched.

The rearrangement joins TRBV6-5 to TRBJ1-6, with D possibly matching TRBD1 (5 bases). The germline V gene encodes CDR1 MNHEY and CDR2 SVGAGI. The V gene lost 0 bases and the J gene lost 14 bases, with 11 bases spanning the gap. The CDR3 is made up of 13 amino acids. CDR3 sequence reads: CASSYSLGATLHF. For the CDR3, the DNA is TGTGCCAGCAGTTACTCCCTTGGGGCAACCCTCCACTTT.

The chain recombines TRBV14 with TRBJ1-6; no firm D call. The CDR3 covers 14 residues. V lost 4 bases and J lost 7, with 11 bases in between. Germline-derived CDR1 and CDR2 are SGHDN and FVKESK. The CDR3, as DNA: TGTGCCAGCAGCCCGTGGCTTTTAAATTCACCCCTCCACTTT. Protein sequence: CASSPWLLNSPLHF.